This T cell receptor beta chain stems from a study of blood T cell repertoires in COVID-19. Study overall: The United States, Italy and Spain supplied acute and convalescent COVID-19 samples. PBMCs, B-cell-depleted T cells, or T cells provided the cDNA or gDNA that made up the material.

The germline V gene encodes CDR1 SNHLY and CDR2 FYNNEI. The CDR3 covers 13 residues. V lost 6 bases and J lost 7; bases outside the gene matches: 4. In the source study's methods: Estimation of nucleated cell counts relied on the amplification of reference gene primers. Sequencing used immunoSEQ multiplex PCR; TCRdb keeps in-frame clones, though not all of them. For V, J and clone size, that table is used; D and trimming come from the DNA. The sample includes 150,000 or so clones, roughly four fifths of them seen just once. V is TRBV2 and J is TRBJ1-5; 9 bases align to TRBD1. Sequencing was carried out using peripheral blood. The clonotype comes from a human donor with acute or convalescent COVID-19. The donor label of this sample is uncertain. The CDR3 DNA reads as TGTGCCAGCAGAGACAGGGGGAGGCAGCCCCAGCATTTT. Translating gives CASRDRGRQPQHF.